A single sample is the source of the 26 T cell receptor beta chains below, sequenced in a study of blood T cell repertoires in COVID-19. TCRdb's copy holds only in-frame clones and misses some; the assay was immunoSEQ multiplex PCR. Among roughly 140,000 clones listed, roughly 81% were seen once. Material: peripheral blood. The receptor set was obtained from a woman aged 60-70 years with COVID-19, enrolled during active disease.

This chain joins TRBV7-2 and TRBJ2-1; 10 bases are shared with TRBD2. Unmatched junction bases numbered 11, after V lost 3 bases and J lost 6 bases. CDR3 length equals 17 residues. Germline V gives CDR1 SGHTA, CDR2 FQGNSA. The CDR3 coding sequence is TGTGCCAGCAGCTTTCGGGTTCGTACTAGCGGGGCCAATGAGCAGTTCTTC. Translating gives CASSFRVRTSGANEQFF.

This chain connects TRBV18 to TRBJ2-3; 9 bases match TRBD2. Germline V gene data show CDR1 as KGHSH and CDR2 as LQKENI. Trimming removed 3 bases from V and 3 bases from J; junction bases left unmatched: 4. This CDR3 comprises 15 residues. CDR3 sequence reads: CASSPALAGTDTQYF. In DNA, the CDR3 is TGTGCCAGCTCACCGGCGCTAGCGGGAACAGATACGCAGTATTTT. The whole variable domain, filled in from reference TRBV18 and TRBJ2-3, reads NAGVMQNPRHLVRRRGQEARLRCSPMKGHSHVYWYRQLPEEGLKFMVYLQKENIIDESGMPKERFSAEFPKEGPSILRIQQVVRGDSAAYFCASSPALAGTDTQYFGPGTRLTVL.

The sample holds one count of this clone. The CDR3 loop is CASSYSGSGRGNEQFF. In nucleotides, the CDR3 is TGTGCCAGCAGTTACTCAGGTAGCGGGAGAGGAAATGAGCAGTTCTTC. The J gene is TRBJ2-1, the V gene TRBV6-2 or TRBV6-3; TRBD2 matches 9 bases. CDR3 length: 16 amino acids. Germline CDR1 and CDR2: MNHEY and SVGEGT. Losses at the gene ends were 0 bases for V and 7 bases for J; bases not matched to a gene: 7.

The chain joins TRBV6-1 to TRBJ1-2; a weak D match, TRBD1 (6 bases). Germline loops: CDR1 MNHNS, CDR2 SASEGT. V lost 9 bases and J 7 bases, leaving 24 bases between the germline ends. CDR3 length: 15 residues. The CDR3 region is CASLAVDRTQGGYTF. CDR3 nucleotide sequence: TGTGCCAGTTTGGCCGTCGACAGGACACAAGGTGGCTACACCTTC.

This sequence joins TRBV19 and TRBJ1-1; the D gene is possibly TRBD1 (5 bases). Trimming removed 6 bases from V and 4 bases from J, with 15 bases in between. The CDR3 loop spans 14 amino acids. The germline CDR1 and CDR2 sequences are LNHDA and SQIVND (reference sequence). DNA of the CDR3: TGTGCCAGTAGCTGGGGGAGGATGAGCACTGAAGCTTTCTTT. The encoded protein is CASSWGRMSTEAFF. The variable domain in full, with the rest retrieved from reference TRBV19 and TRBJ1-1, is DGGITQSPKYLFRKEGQNVTLSCEQNLNHDAMYWYRQDPGQGLRLIYYSQIVNDFQKGDIAEGYSVSREKKESFPLTVTSAQKNPTAFYLCASSWGRMSTEAFFGQGTRLTVV.

The rearrangement uses TRBV9 and TRBJ1-3; D gene uncertain. Germline lookup yields CDR1 SGDLS and CDR2 YYNGEE. The CDR3 has 18 residues. V gave up 0 bases and J gave up 1 base, with 17 bases separating them. The CDR3 DNA reads as TGTGCCAGCAGCGTAGCTGGATGGAGTTCGGGATCTGGAAACACCATATATTTT. Residues: CASSVAGWSSGSGNTIYF.

This sequence joins TRBV19 and TRBJ1-1; D call uncertain. Trimming left V 7 bases short and J 1 base short, with 7 bases between. Germline assignment: CDR1 LNHDA and CDR2 SQIVND (reference sequence). The CDR3 is made up of 12 amino acids. CDR3 region: CASIRSNTEAFF. CDR3 nucleotide sequence: TGTGCCAGTATTCGGTCGAACACTGAAGCTTTCTTT.

The V call is TRBV7-6, the J call TRBJ1-6; 8 bases map to TRBD1. The J segment lost 6 bases and the V segment lost 3 bases, leaving 7 bases of the junction unmatched. This CDR3 is 16 amino acids long. Germline assignment: CDR1 SGHVS and CDR2 FNYEAQ. As DNA, the CDR3 is TGTGCCAGCAGCTTGACAGGGGAGCAGGTTAATTCACCCCTCCACTTT. Its translation: CASSLTGEQVNSPLHF. The entire variable domain, with the rest obtained from reference TRBV7-6 and TRBJ1-6, is as follows: GAGVSQSPRYKVTKRGQDVALRCDPISGHVSLYWYRQALGQGPEFLTYFNYEAQQDKSGLPNDRFSAERPEGSISTLTIQRTEQRDSAMYRCASSLTGEQVNSPLHFGNGTRLTVT.

This clone was seen only a few times. This chain uses TRBV4-2 with TRBJ1-1, with 9 bases lining up with TRBD1. J was trimmed by 6 bases and V by 0 bases; bases with no gene match: 5. The CDR3 consists of 15 residues. Germline loops: CDR1 LGHNA, CDR2 YNFKEQ. The DNA for the CDR3 is TGTGCCAGCAGCCAAGATAAGACAGGGGGGGCTGAAGCTTTCTTT. This codes for CASSQDKTGGAEAFF.

This chain links TRBV7-2 with TRBJ1-2; D is unresolved. V gave up 5 bases and J gave up 8 bases, with 18 bases separating them. This CDR3 spans 14 amino acids. Germline V CDR1 and CDR2: SGHTA, FQGNSA. The DNA of the CDR3 is TGTGCCAGCAGCCCAACATTCGGGGAGGGAGGCTACACCTTC. This gives the protein CASSPTFGEGGYTF.

Remarks on this clone: The sample holds other DNA sequences that translate to the same CDR3. The V gene is TRBV4-1, the J gene TRBJ1-6, with 8 bases fitting TRBD1. V was pared by 3 bases and J by 6 bases, with 19 bases of the junction left unmatched. Looked up from germline, CDR1 is MGHRA and CDR2 is YSYEKL. There are 20 residues in the CDR3. CDR3 region: CASSHPISGSGGRRNSPLHF. The DNA of the CDR3 is TGCGCCAGCAGCCATCCCATATCCGGATCAGGGGGCAGGCGTAATTCACCCCTCCACTTT.

The genes are TRBV7-2 and TRBJ1-2; 7 positions agree with TRBD1. Germline CDR1 reads SGHTA; CDR2 reads FQGNSA. CDR3 length: 14 amino acids. The V gene end was trimmed by 5 bases and the J gene end by 0 bases; junction bases not matched to a gene: 3. The CDR3 bases are TGTGCCAGCAGCCCCAGGGGGTCTAACTATGGCTACACCTTC. Encoded protein: CASSPRGSNYGYTF.

The chain links TRBV4-1 to TRBJ1-2, with D perhaps TRBD1 (5 bases). Germline lookup yields CDR1 MGHRA and CDR2 YSYEKL. CDR3 length equals 14 residues. With 1 base removed from V and 5 bases from J, the gap between germline ends came to 11 bases. The CDR3 region is CASSQGAGDYGYTF. CDR3 in DNA: TGCGCCAGCAGCCAAGGGGCGGGGGATTATGGCTACACCTTC.

The chain has TRBV9 and TRBJ2-7; D might be TRBD1 (5 bases). Between the trimmed V and J ends, which lost 0 bases and 1 base, there was a span of 11 bases. Germline CDR1 is SGDLS and CDR2 is YYNGEE. The CDR3 is 15 residues long. DNA of the CDR3: TGTGCCAGCAGCGTAGGTATCGACAGTTCCTACGAGCAGTACTTC. As protein: CASSVGIDSSYEQYF.

V is TRBV10-3 and J is TRBJ1-4; D remains ambiguous. The CDR3 runs to 14 residues. In germline, CDR1 is ENHRY, CDR2 SYGVKD. Trimming pared 2 bases from V and 4 bases from J, leaving 8 bases between. In DNA, the CDR3 is TGTGCCATCAGTGAGGGTGGGCTTAATGAAAAACTGTTTTTT. Protein sequence: CAISEGGLNEKLFF.

The genes are TRBV10-2 and TRBJ2-5; D possibly corresponds to TRBD1 (6 bases). Per the germline V gene, CDR1 is WSHSY and CDR2 is SAAADI. With 8 bases removed from V and 0 bases from J, the gap between germline ends came to 16 bases. The CDR3 runs 15 residues. Here the CDR3 reads CASRPGEAYQETQYF. CDR3 nucleotides: TGCGCCAGCCGCCCAGGGGAAGCGTACCAAGAGACCCAGTACTTC.

The rearrangement joins TRBV10-1 to TRBJ2-5, with D perhaps TRBD1 (6 bases). The CDR3 is 15 residues long. Trimming cost V 3 bases and J 9 bases, with 20 bases left between them. CDR1 is WNHNN, CDR2 SYGVQD, per germline (reference sequence). The CDR3 protein is CASSDSLGPKGAQYF. CDR3 sequence (DNA): TGCGCCAGCAGTGATAGTTTAGGACCAAAGGGGGCCCAGTACTTC.

The CDR3 reads CASSRTGQGASGEQFF. The CDR3 bases are TGTGCCAGCAGCCGAACGGGACAGGGGGCGAGTGGTGAGCAGTTCTTC. This chain links TRBV4-2 with TRBJ2-1, with 12 bases fitting TRBD1. Germline-derived CDR1 and CDR2 are LGHNA and YNFKEQ. The CDR3 contains 16 residues. V was clipped by 4 bases and J by 9 bases; unmatched bases: 10.

The gene calls are TRBV6-5 and TRBJ1-2; D perhaps matches TRBD1 (6 bases). V lost 0 bases to trimming and J lost 6 bases, with 11 bases between them. Looked up from germline, CDR1 is MNHEY and CDR2 is SVGAGI. This CDR3 has 14 amino acids. CDR3 amino acids: CASSYSTGGNGYTF. CDR3 nucleotides: TGTGCCAGCAGTTACTCGACTGGGGGCAATGGCTACACCTTC.

The chain carries TRBV6-5 and TRBJ1-2; 11 nucleotides match TRBD1. The CDR3 consists of 14 residues. Trimming cost V 3 bases and J 13 bases; bases outside gene matches: 10. Germline V CDR1 and CDR2: MNHEY, SVGAGI. CDR3 in DNA: TGTGCCAGCAGTTATACCGGACAGGGGGCAGAAGGCACCTTC. As protein: CASSYTGQGAEGTF.

The CDR3 region is CASSLAGGASTGYTF. CDR3 nucleotides: TGTGCCAGCAGCCTGGCAGGGGGCGCGTCTACCGGCTACACCTTC. V gene TRBV7-3 combines with J gene TRBJ1-2; 8 positions agree with TRBD1. This CDR3 contains 15 residues. Germline CDR1 is SGHTA and CDR2 is FQGTGA. Unmatched junction bases numbered 13, after V lost 5 bases and J lost 8 bases.

The CDR3 DNA reads TGTGCCAGCAGTAGCGGGGGGGCCTCGGCCGGGGAGCTGTTTTTT. Translation gives CASSSGGASAGELFF. The chain employs TRBV6-5 and TRBJ2-2, with 10 bases lining up with TRBD2. Germline V gene lookup returns CDR1 MNHEY and CDR2 SVGAGI. CDR3 length: 15 amino acids. V gave up 5 bases and J gave up 6 bases; unmatched junction bases: 6.

The J gene is TRBJ1-6, the V gene TRBV10-3; D is undetermined. The CDR3 length is 16 residues. V was cut by 6 bases and J by 4 bases, with 16 bases left in between. The germline gives CDR1 ENHRY, CDR2 SYGVKD. The CDR3 protein is CAIRGLSDHYNSPLHF. Here the CDR3 DNA reads TGTGCCATCAGAGGACTGTCGGACCATTATAATTCACCCCTCCACTTT.

The V gene is TRBV5-1, the J gene TRBJ1-4; D ambiguous. CDR1 is SGHRS and CDR2 is YFSETQ in the germline V gene. Trimming stripped 2 bases from V and 7 bases from J, with 12 bases between. There are 14 residues in the CDR3. CDR3 sequence reads: CASSFNVGAEKLFF. DNA of the CDR3: TGCGCCAGCAGCTTTAATGTCGGTGCTGAAAAACTGTTTTTT.

The rearrangement links TRBV6-5 to TRBJ1-2; possible D gene TRBD1, 5 bases. Trimming shortened V by 0 bases and J by 7 bases, and 12 bases separated the two germline ends. The germline V gene encodes CDR1 MNHEY and CDR2 SVGAGI. The CDR3 has 14 residues. CDR3 DNA sequence: TGTGCCAGCAGTTACTCAGGGGCAGGCCTTGGCTACACCTTC. It translates to CASSYSGAGLGYTF.

This chain connects TRBV3-1 (or the pseudogene TRBV3-2) to TRBJ2-1; 13 nucleotides line up with TRBD2. With 4 bases clipped from V and 9 bases from J, the junction kept 6 bases outside the gene matches. From germline, CDR1 is LGHDT and CDR2 YNNKEL (reference sequence). The CDR3 runs 15 residues. CDR3 sequence: CASSPVGTSGTEQFF. In nucleotides, the CDR3 is TGTGCCAGCAGCCCCGTCGGGACTAGCGGGACTGAGCAGTTCTTC.